This passage covers 26 T cell receptor beta chains from one sample sequenced in a study of graft-versus-host responses after intestinal transplantation. Using immunoSEQ multiplex PCR, the repertoire was profiled, and TCRdb retains in-frame clones only, with some absent. The sample consists of roughly 60,000 clones, around nine tenths of them appearing once. The source material was PBMCs, sampled 26 days after transplant. The source of these receptors is a human patient who received an intestinal transplant, so some T cells may come from the graft donor.

CDR3 in amino acids: CASSRDPRDTGELFF. The CDR3 DNA sequence: TGTGCCAGCAGCCGTGACCCGAGGGACACCGGGGAGCTGTTTTTT. V usage is TRBV7-3 and J usage is TRBJ2-2; TRBD2 might be the D (5 bases). The germline gives CDR1 SGHTA, CDR2 FQGTGA. There are 15 residues in the CDR3. With 5 bases removed from V and 3 bases from J, the gap between germline ends came to 13 bases.

The chain couples TRBV28 to TRBJ2-1; 9 nucleotides line up with TRBD2. The CDR3 has 18 amino acids. Germline-derived CDR1 and CDR2 are MDHEN and SYDVKM. V was pared by 4 bases and J by 2 bases, with 12 bases of the junction left unmatched. The CDR3 nucleotides are TGTGCCAGCAGTTCCCTTACGGGGCGGGGGGGCCCCTACAATGAGCAGTTCTTC. As protein: CASSSLTGRGGPYNEQFF.

The V gene is TRBV19, the J gene TRBJ2-2; the D gene is possibly TRBD2 (5 bases). Germline lookup yields CDR1 LNHDA and CDR2 SQIVND (reference sequence). V lost 2 bases to trimming and J lost 2 bases, with 12 bases between them. The CDR3 length is 16 residues. CDR3 DNA sequence: TGTGCCAGTAGTATAATGGGAGCGCCAAACACCGGGGAGCTGTTTTTT. Translated, it gives CASSIMGAPNTGELFF.

J is TRBJ1-1 and V is TRBV6-5; D might be TRBD1 (5 bases). Germline CDR1 reads MNHEY; CDR2 reads SVGAGI. V was pared by 0 bases and J by 4 bases, with 15 bases between. The CDR3 has 16 residues. CDR3 region: CASSYSNQGKGTEAFF. The CDR3 nucleotides are TGTGCCAGCAGTTACTCGAATCAGGGAAAGGGCACTGAAGCTTTCTTT.

The V and J genes are TRBV19 and TRBJ2-2; D gene ambiguous. Germline V gives CDR1 LNHDA, CDR2 SQIVND (reference sequence). The CDR3 runs to 14 residues. V was cut by 4 bases and J by 1 base, with 7 bases left in between. The CDR3 loop is CASSNPGNTGELFF. CDR3 sequence (DNA): TGTGCCAGTAGTAACCCCGGGAACACCGGGGAGCTGTTTTTT.

The chain has TRBV6-1 and TRBJ2-7, with TRBD1 matching 7 bases. Looked up from germline, CDR1 is MNHNS and CDR2 is SASEGT. CDR3 size: 14 residues. V gave up 2 bases and J gave up 3 bases; unmatched junction bases: 4. The CDR3 nucleotides read TGTGCCAGCAGTGAAAAGGGACAGAACTACGAGCAGTACTTC. It encodes CASSEKGQNYEQYF.

The V call is TRBV11-2, the J call TRBJ1-2; D is perhaps TRBD1 (6 bases). The V end lost 5 bases, the J end lost 3 bases, and 19 bases lay between the germline ends. This CDR3 has 16 amino acids. Per germline, CDR1 SGHAT and CDR2 FQNNGV. CDR3 protein: CASSPIQGTSDYGYTF. DNA for the CDR3: TGTGCCAGCAGCCCCATTCAGGGGACCTCGGACTATGGCTACACCTTC.

The V gene is TRBV19, the J gene TRBJ2-1; 7 bases match TRBD1. The J segment lost 0 bases and the V segment lost 11 bases, leaving 7 bases of the junction unmatched. This CDR3 is built from 14 residues. CDR1 is LNHDA, CDR2 SQIVND, per germline (reference sequence). The CDR3 DNA sequence: TGTGCCTCAAACAGGGGAAGCTCCTACAATGAGCAGTTCTTC. It specifies CASNRGSSYNEQFF.

The rearrangement uses TRBV5-6 and TRBJ2-3; the match to TRBD1 covers 9 bases. Losses at the gene ends were 4 bases for V and 2 bases for J; bases not matched to a gene: 11. Germline assignment: CDR1 SGHDT and CDR2 YYEEEE. CDR3 size: 17 residues. CDR3 coding DNA: TGTGCCAGCAGCCACCGACGAAGACAGGGGGTCACAGATACGCAGTATTTT. Its protein is CASSHRRRQGVTDTQYF.

The J gene is TRBJ2-1, the V gene TRBV11-2; 8 bases match TRBD2. The V and J ends lost 5 bases and 0 bases, in that order; junction bases with no gene match: 3. The CDR3 totals 15 residues. The germline V gene encodes CDR1 SGHAT and CDR2 FQNNGV. As DNA, the CDR3 is TGTGCCAGCAGCCGGGGGGGGAGCTCCTACAATGAGCAGTTCTTC. This translates into CASSRGGSSYNEQFF.

CDR3 in amino acids: CASSYIGQDGYTF. In DNA form, the CDR3 reads TGTGCCAGCAGTTATATAGGACAGGATGGCTACACCTTC. This rearrangement joins TRBV28 to TRBJ1-2, with 7 bases lining up with TRBD1. Trimming cost V 4 bases and J 6 bases; bases outside gene matches: 5. Germline assignment: CDR1 MDHEN and CDR2 SYDVKM. The CDR3 is made up of 13 amino acids.

The chain is built from TRBV28 and TRBJ1-4; 8 bases line up with TRBD1. V lost 3 bases and J lost 5; bases outside the gene matches: 2. The germline V gene has CDR1 MDHEN and CDR2 SYDVKM. The CDR3 has 14 amino acids. Here the CDR3 reads CASSLSGGNEKLFF. The CDR3 DNA follows: TGTGCCAGCAGTTTGTCAGGGGGCAATGAAAAACTGTTTTTT.

This chain joins TRBV10-1 and TRBJ2-7; TRBD2 agrees at 11 bases. V was pared by 10 bases and J by 6 bases, with 11 bases of the junction left unmatched. Germline V gene sequence: CDR1 WNHNN, CDR2 SYGVQD (reference sequence). The CDR3 has 14 residues. The CDR3 sequence: CAISSGRRLCEQYF. As DNA, the CDR3 is TGCGCCATATCTAGCGGGAGGCGCCTGTGCGAGCAGTACTTC.

The chain couples TRBV5-4 to TRBJ1-4; D remains ambiguous. Germline V gives CDR1 SGHNT, CDR2 YYREEE (reference sequence). The CDR3 is 13 residues long. V was trimmed by 4 bases and J by 8 bases, leaving 12 bases between them. CDR3 amino acids: CASSAARSEKLFF. The CDR3 DNA follows: TGTGCCAGCAGCGCTGCGAGAAGCGAAAAACTGTTTTTT. Combining the CDR3 with reference TRBV5-4 and TRBJ1-4 gives the whole variable domain ETGVTQSPTHLIKTRGQQVTLRCSSQSGHNTVSWYQQALGQGPQFIFQYYREEENGRGNFPPRFSGLQFPNYSSELNVNALELDDSALYLCASSAARSEKLFFGSGTQLSVL.

This sequence joins TRBV28 and TRBJ1-2, with D maybe TRBD1 (6 bases). CDR1 MDHEN and CDR2 SYDVKM come from the germline V gene. With 5 bases removed from V and 8 bases from J, the gap between germline ends came to 12 bases. This CDR3 has 12 residues. The CDR3 nucleotides read TGTGCCAGCAGTGGCCCAGGGGTCGGCTACACCTTC. Translated: CASSGPGVGYTF.

The chain has TRBV5-4 and TRBJ2-3; TRBD2 matches at 12 bases. The CDR3 is 17 residues long. Germline assignment: CDR1 SGHNT and CDR2 YYREEE (reference sequence). The ends lost 1 base at V and 2 bases at J; junction bases unmatched: 5. CDR3 amino acids: CASSLKLAGGVTDTQYF. CDR3 DNA sequence: TGTGCCAGCAGCTTGAAACTAGCGGGAGGCGTCACAGATACGCAGTATTTT.

The rearrangement uses TRBV5-5 and TRBJ1-6; D gene ambiguous. The V gene lost 0 bases and the J gene lost 9 bases, with 10 bases spanning the gap. The CDR3 runs 14 residues. CDR1 is SGHKS, CDR2 YYEKEE, per germline (reference sequence). CDR3 region: CASSLDGGISPLHF. CDR3 sequence (DNA): TGTGCCAGCAGCTTGGACGGAGGGATTTCACCCCTCCACTTT.

V and J are TRBV27 and TRBJ2-1; weak D call: TRBD1 (6 bases). In germline, CDR1 is MNHEY, CDR2 SMNVEV (reference sequence). This CDR3 spans 14 amino acids. In DNA, the CDR3 is TGTGCAGTCGGGGACACGAGCTCCTACAATGAGCAGTTCTTC. It codes for CAVGDTSSYNEQFF.

The rearrangement uses TRBV6-1 and TRBJ2-3, with 8 bases aligning to TRBD1. From germline, CDR1 is MNHNS and CDR2 SASEGT. With 1 base clipped from V and 2 bases from J, the junction kept 2 bases outside the gene matches. The CDR3 sequence is 15 residues long. The CDR3 nucleotides are TGTGCCAGCAGTGAAGGGACAGGGCACACAGATACGCAGTATTTT. Its translation is CASSEGTGHTDTQYF.

CDR3 bases: TGTGCCAGTAGTAATCCCGCCCAGGGACTTCGTGAAAAACTGTTTTTT. Translation: CASSNPAQGLREKLFF. The chain uses TRBV19 and TRBJ1-4; tentatively, D is TRBD1 (5 bases). The CDR3 covers 16 residues. Germline CDR1 is LNHDA and CDR2 is SQIVND (reference sequence). Trimming took 4 bases from V and 7 from J, leaving 19 bases between them.

Here the CDR3 reads CASLRSRMQGAGANVLTF. For the CDR3, the DNA is TGCGCCAGCCTGCGGTCGAGGATGCAGGGGGCTGGGGCCAACGTCCTGACTTTC. The chain couples TRBV23-1 to TRBJ2-6; 7 positions match TRBD1. TRBV23-1 is noted as an ORF with a role that remains uncertain. V lost 8 bases and J lost 2; bases outside the gene matches: 15. This CDR3 region has 18 residues.

This chain connects TRBV6-1 to TRBJ2-1; maybe TRBD1 (6 bases). Trimming cost V 7 bases and J 1 base, with 14 bases left between them. CDR1 and CDR2 (germline): MNHNS, SASEGT. The CDR3 has 15 amino acids. In nucleotides, the CDR3 is TGTGCCAGCACCCGTAGCCAGGGGTCCTACAATGAGCAGTTCTTC. Its protein product is CASTRSQGSYNEQFF.

The chain has TRBV4-1 and TRBJ2-1; TRBD2 might be the D (7 bases). The germline V gene has CDR1 MGHRA and CDR2 YSYEKL. V was trimmed by 0 bases and J by 8 bases, leaving 20 bases between them. This CDR3 comprises 17 residues. The chain's CDR3 is CASSQDGRGGARDEQFF. In nucleotides, the CDR3 is TGCGCCAGCAGCCAAGATGGGAGGGGGGGGGCCCGGGATGAGCAGTTCTTC.

V and J are TRBV27 and TRBJ1-2, with D maybe TRBD1 (6 bases). The CDR3 totals 16 residues. With 0 bases removed from V and 4 bases from J, the gap between germline ends came to 15 bases. Germline V CDR1 and CDR2: MNHEY, SMNVEV (reference sequence). This chain's CDR3 is CASSLSVGDIGYGYTF. CDR3 nucleotide sequence: TGTGCCAGCAGTTTATCGGTAGGGGACATCGGCTATGGCTACACCTTC.

The gene calls are TRBV28 and TRBJ1-5; D is undetermined. The germline V and J ends were trimmed by 3 bases and 0 bases, with 6 bases remaining between them. CDR1 is MDHEN and CDR2 is SYDVKM in the germline V gene. The CDR3 sequence is 14 residues long. The DNA of the CDR3 is TGTGCCAGCAGTTTTATCCTTAGCAATCAGCCCCAGCATTTT. Amino acid sequence: CASSFILSNQPQHF.

This chain links TRBV7-9 with TRBJ2-2; 11 positions agree with TRBD1. Trimming cost V 6 bases and J 7 bases; bases outside gene matches: 13. CDR3 size: 17 residues. Germline V gene sequence: CDR1 SEHNR, CDR2 FQNEAQ (reference sequence). The CDR3 sequence is CASRRGSDRGRVGELFF. The CDR3 coding sequence is TGTGCCAGCAGGCGGGGATCGGACAGGGGGCGAGTCGGGGAGCTGTTTTTT.